This T cell receptor beta chain derives from a study of control samples from healthy donors and cancer patients. Sequencing used immunoSEQ multiplex PCR; TCRdb keeps in-frame clones, though not all of them. The table has about 150,000 clones, approximately 94% seen once. This CDR3 is built from 16 residues. The junction had 11 bases not matched to a gene; V was cut back by 7 bases and J by 4 bases. CDR1 and CDR2 (germline): SGHAT, FQNNGV. Sequenced material: blood. The rearrangement uses TRBV11-2 and TRBJ1-2, with TRBD1 matching 11 bases. The clonotype originates from a woman between 40 and 55 years old in good health. In nucleotides, the CDR3 is TGTGCCAGCATCGAGGACAGGGGGCTTTGGTTCTATGGCTACACCTTC. Amino acids: CASIEDRGLWFYGYTF.